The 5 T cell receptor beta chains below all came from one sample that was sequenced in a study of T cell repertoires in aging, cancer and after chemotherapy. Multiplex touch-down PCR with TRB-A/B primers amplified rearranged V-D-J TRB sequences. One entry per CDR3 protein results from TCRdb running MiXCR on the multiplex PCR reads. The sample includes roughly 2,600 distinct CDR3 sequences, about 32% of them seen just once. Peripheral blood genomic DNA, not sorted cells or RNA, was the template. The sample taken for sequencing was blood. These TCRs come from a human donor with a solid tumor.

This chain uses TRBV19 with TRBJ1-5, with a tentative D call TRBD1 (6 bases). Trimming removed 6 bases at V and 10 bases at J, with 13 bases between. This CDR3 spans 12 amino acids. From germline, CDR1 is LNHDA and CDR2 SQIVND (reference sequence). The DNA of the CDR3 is TGTGCCAGTAGAGGGACACTCCTTCCCCAGCATTTT. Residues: CASRGTLLPQHF.

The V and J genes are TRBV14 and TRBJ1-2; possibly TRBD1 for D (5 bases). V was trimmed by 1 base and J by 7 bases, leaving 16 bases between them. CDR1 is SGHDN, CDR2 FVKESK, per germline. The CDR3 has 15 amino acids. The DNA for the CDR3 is TGTGCCAGCAGCCAAGTTCAGGGTATCGACGGTGGCTACACCTTC. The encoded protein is CASSQVQGIDGGYTF.

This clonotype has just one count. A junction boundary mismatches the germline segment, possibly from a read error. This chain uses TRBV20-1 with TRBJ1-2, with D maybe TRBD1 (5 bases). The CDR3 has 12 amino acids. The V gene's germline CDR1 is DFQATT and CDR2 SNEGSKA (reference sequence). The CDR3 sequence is CCASRGEYGYTF. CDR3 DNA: TGCTGTGCTAGCCGGGGCGAATATGGCTACACCTTC.

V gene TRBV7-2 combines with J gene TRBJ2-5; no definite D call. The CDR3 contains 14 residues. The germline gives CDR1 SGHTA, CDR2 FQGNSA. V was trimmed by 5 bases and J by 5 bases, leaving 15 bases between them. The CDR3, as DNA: TGTGCCAGCAGCACCGACCACTCTAGGGAGACCCAGTACTTC. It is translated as CASSTDHSRETQYF.

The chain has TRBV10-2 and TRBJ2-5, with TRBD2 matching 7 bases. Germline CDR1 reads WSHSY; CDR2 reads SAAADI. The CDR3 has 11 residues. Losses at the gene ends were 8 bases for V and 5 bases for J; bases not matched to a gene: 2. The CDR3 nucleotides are TGCGCCAGCGGACTAGGGGAGACCCAGTACTTC. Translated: CASGLGETQYF.